This T cell receptor beta chain stems from a study of blood T cell repertoires in COVID-19. Study context: Both acute and convalescent COVID-19 samples were obtained from the United States, Italy and Spain.

This clone came up once. The V gene end was trimmed by 2 bases and the J gene end by 6 bases; junction bases not matched to a gene: 4. The CDR3 loop spans 13 amino acids. CDR1 is GTSNPN, CDR2 SVGIG, per germline (reference sequence). Original processing methods: Estimates of nucleated cell counts were drawn from the amplification of reference gene primers. Sequencing was performed with immunoSEQ multiplex PCR; in TCRdb, only in-frame clones are kept and a portion is missing. The DNA gave D and trimming, while V, J and clone size come from that table. This sample has about 130,000 clones, with around 89% found just once.

The J gene is TRBJ1-1, the V gene TRBV30, with 9 bases matching TRBD1. Sequencing used peripheral blood. This receptor was obtained from a man between 60 and 70 years old with COVID-19, enrolled during active disease. Here the CDR3 reads CAWSQQGASEAFF. The CDR3 DNA is TGTGCCTGGAGTCAACAGGGGGCGTCTGAAGCTTTCTTT.